A single sample gave rise to the 24 T cell receptor beta chains below, sequenced in a study of blood T cell repertoires in COVID-19. TCRdb's table, derived via immunoSEQ multiplex PCR, lists solely in-frame clones and lacks some. This table holds 95,000 to 150,000 clones, around four fifths found once. Sequencing was done on a sample of peripheral blood. These receptors originate from a man aged 55 to 70 with active or convalescent COVID-19.

The chain recombines TRBV5-1 with TRBJ2-2; TRBD1 aligns across 10 bases. CDR3 length: 14 residues. The germline CDR1 and CDR2 sequences are SGHRS and YFSETQ. V shed 5 bases, J shed 6 bases, and the junction held 4 bases outside the gene matches. In DNA, the CDR3 is TGCGCCAGCAGGCGGACAGGGGGATCCGGGGAGCTGTTTTTT. Protein sequence: CASRRTGGSGELFF.

This chain links TRBV30 with TRBJ2-7; TRBD1 matches 9 bases. The CDR3 has 16 amino acids. Looked up from germline, CDR1 is GTSNPN and CDR2 is SVGIG (reference sequence). The V gene end was trimmed by 0 bases and the J gene end by 3 bases; junction bases not matched to a gene: 9. The CDR3 loop reads CAWSVRVGQGGYEQYF. The CDR3 bases are TGTGCCTGGAGTGTAAGGGTGGGACAGGGAGGCTACGAGCAGTACTTC.

The count of this clone is one. V usage is TRBV7-8 and J usage is TRBJ2-1; a weak D match, TRBD1 (5 bases). The V and J ends lost 1 base and 0 bases respectively, with 16 bases between them. The germline V gene has CDR1 SGHVS and CDR2 FQNEAQ. The CDR3 is 18 residues long. Here the CDR3 DNA reads TGTGCCAGCAGCTTAGGAATGGTGACAGCTAGCTCCTACAATGAGCAGTTCTTC. It specifies CASSLGMVTASSYNEQFF.

This clone appeared a single time. The J gene is TRBJ2-5, the V gene TRBV11-2; TRBD2 is a possible D gene (6 bases). Trimming removed 1 base from V and 4 bases from J, with 13 bases in between. Germline V gene data show CDR1 as SGHAT and CDR2 as FQNNGV. This CDR3 comprises 15 residues. CDR3 residues: CASSLAGADGETQYF. The DNA for the CDR3 is TGTGCCAGCAGCTTAGCGGGAGCTGACGGAGAGACCCAGTACTTC. The whole variable domain, filled in from reference TRBV11-2 and TRBJ2-5, reads EAGVAQSPRYKIIEKRQSVAFWCNPISGHATLYWYQQILGQGPKLLIQFQNNGVVDDSQLPKDRFSAERLKGVDSTLKIQPAKLEDSAVYLCASSLAGADGETQYFGPGTRLLVL.

The V gene is TRBV5-5, the J gene TRBJ2-3, with a tentative D call TRBD2 (6 bases). V lost 4 bases and J lost 1, with 13 bases in between. This CDR3 region has 15 residues. Per germline, CDR1 SGHKS and CDR2 YYEKEE (reference sequence). Here the CDR3 DNA reads TGTGCCAGCAGCACGGGAGCGGACCGCACAGATACGCAGTATTTT. The encoded protein is CASSTGADRTDTQYF.

In this sample, this clone turned up many times. This chain connects TRBV28 to TRBJ1-1; D not resolved. The CDR3 consists of 16 residues. In germline, CDR1 is MDHEN, CDR2 SYDVKM. The V and J ends lost 5 bases and 1 base respectively, with 17 bases between them. The CDR3 nucleotides are TGTGCCAGCAGTCCCTGGCGGGAGGCTTCGAACACTGAAGCTTTCTTT. Amino acid sequence: CASSPWREASNTEAFF.

V usage is TRBV4-2 and J usage is TRBJ2-1; D gene uncertain. Germline CDR1 and CDR2: LGHNA and YNFKEQ. Trimming took off 3 bases at V and 0 bases at J, with 21 bases between the two ends. The CDR3 is 19 residues long. The DNA for the CDR3 is TGTGCCAGCAGCCACACTCTTCGGGTCGGATCGAGCTCCTACAATGAGCAGTTCTTC. This sequence encodes CASSHTLRVGSSSYNEQFF.

This chain links TRBV4-1 with TRBJ1-5; D ambiguous. Trimming pared 1 base from V and 1 base from J, leaving 14 bases between. The germline gives CDR1 MGHRA, CDR2 YSYEKL. CDR3 size: 17 residues. DNA for the CDR3: TGCGCCAGCAGCCAAGTCGGGGTAGGGTGGAGCAATCAGCCCCAGCATTTT. It translates to CASSQVGVGWSNQPQHF.

This chain uses TRBV19 with TRBJ2-1; 13 nucleotides align to TRBD2. Germline CDR1 and CDR2: LNHDA and SQIVND (reference sequence). The V segment lost 6 bases and the J segment 7 bases; nucleotides outside the gene matches: 9. CDR3 size: 16 residues. CDR3: CASRDGLAGEGNEQFF. For the CDR3, the DNA is TGTGCCAGTAGGGACGGACTAGCGGGGGAGGGTAATGAGCAGTTCTTC.

This rearrangement joins TRBV6-5 to TRBJ2-7, with 9 positions matching TRBD1. From germline, CDR1 is MNHEY and CDR2 SVGAGI. CDR3 length: 14 residues. Trimming took 6 bases from V and 6 from J; bases not matched to a gene: 9. CDR3 in amino acids: CASSRDREGGEQYF. Here the CDR3 DNA reads TGTGCCAGCAGCAGGGACAGGGAAGGTGGCGAGCAGTACTTC.

The chain recombines TRBV18 with TRBJ2-7; 9 positions agree with TRBD1. This CDR3 comprises 16 residues. Per germline, CDR1 KGHSH and CDR2 LQKENI. Trimming took 3 bases from V and 2 from J; bases not matched to a gene: 8. This chain's CDR3 is CASSPRTGGAPYEQYF. The CDR3 bases are TGTGCCAGCTCACCCCGAACAGGGGGCGCACCCTACGAGCAGTACTTC.

The V and J genes are TRBV13 and TRBJ2-7; D remains ambiguous. This CDR3 is 12 amino acids long. Germline loops: CDR1 PRHDT, CDR2 FYEKMQ (reference sequence). V lost 0 bases and J lost 6, with 6 bases in between. CDR3 bases: TGTGCCAGCAGCTTAGGTGTCGGCGAGCAGTACTTC. Translation gives CASSLGVGEQYF.

The V and J genes are TRBV6-5 and TRBJ1-6; TRBD1 matches at 7 bases. V shed 6 bases, J shed 7 bases, and the junction held 9 bases outside the gene matches. The CDR3 is 15 amino acids. Germline CDR1 and CDR2: MNHEY and SVGAGI. In nucleotides, the CDR3 is TGTGCCAGCAGCCGAGGGGGCGCGGGAAATTCACCCCTCCACTTT. Its protein is CASSRGGAGNSPLHF.

The chain combines TRBV9 with TRBJ1-2; D gene ambiguous. The V end was cut by 0 bases, the J end by 4 bases, with 7 bases between. The CDR3 is 13 residues long. The germline CDR1 and CDR2 sequences are SGDLS and YYNGEE. The CDR3 DNA reads as TGTGCCAGCAGCGTAGCACTAGGCTATGGCTACACCTTC. Amino acid sequence: CASSVALGYGYTF. Full variable domain (remainder filled in from reference TRBV9 and TRBJ1-2): DSGVTQTPKHLITATGQRVTLRCSPRSGDLSVYWYQQSLDQGLQFLIQYYNGEERAKGNILERFSAQQFPDLHSELNLSSLELGDSALYFCASSVALGYGYTFGSGTRLTVV.

J is TRBJ2-6 and V is TRBV5-1; D perhaps matches TRBD1 (5 bases). The germline gives CDR1 SGHRS, CDR2 YFSETQ. CDR3 size: 17 residues. With 0 bases removed from V and 4 bases from J, the gap between germline ends came to 14 bases. The CDR3 nucleotides are TGCGCCAGCAGCTTGGCAGTCCAGGGTGGAGGGGCCAACGTCCTGACTTTC. Translation: CASSLAVQGGGANVLTF.

The chain links TRBV9 to TRBJ2-3; TRBD2 might be the D (5 bases). Looked up from germline, CDR1 is SGDLS and CDR2 is YYNGEE. V was cut by 2 bases and J by 3 bases, with 7 bases left in between. The CDR3 runs 13 residues. This CDR3 is CASSVSGTDTQYF. The CDR3 bases are TGTGCCAGCAGCGTGTCGGGGACAGATACGCAGTATTTT.

This chain joins TRBV7-2 and TRBJ2-3; perhaps TRBD2 as D (6 bases). The CDR3 spans 13 residues. Trimming removed 1 base from V and 6 bases from J, with 8 bases in between. Germline-derived CDR1 and CDR2 are SGHTA and FQGNSA. The DNA for the CDR3 is TGTGCCAGCAGCTTAGACCTAGCGGATACGCAGTATTTT. Its protein is CASSLDLADTQYF.

The chain links TRBV18 to TRBJ2-4; D perhaps matches TRBD2 (6 bases). This CDR3 has 13 amino acids. Germline CDR1 and CDR2: KGHSH and LQKENI. V lost 5 bases, J lost 8 bases, and 13 bases lay in between. This CDR3 reads CASSGGSGDIQYF. The CDR3 DNA reads TGTGCCAGCTCAGGGGGGTCCGGGGACATTCAGTACTTC.

J is TRBJ2-1 and V is TRBV11-3; D is perhaps TRBD1 (5 bases). The CDR3 covers 15 residues. The germline gives CDR1 SGHNT, CDR2 YENEEA. Trimming removed 1 base at V and 0 bases at J, with 7 bases between. CDR3 sequence: CASSLGQGSYNEQFF. In nucleotides, the CDR3 is TGTGCCAGCAGCTTAGGTCAGGGCTCCTACAATGAGCAGTTCTTC.

The chain joins TRBV24-1 to TRBJ2-3, with 7 bases matching TRBD2. Trimming at V came to 2 bases and at J to 4 bases, leaving 11 bases not matched to a gene. Germline assignment: CDR1 KGHDR and CDR2 SFDVKD. This CDR3 spans 17 amino acids. The chain's CDR3 is CATSDSWTSLYSDTQYF. DNA for the CDR3: TGTGCCACCAGTGATTCCTGGACTAGTTTATACTCAGATACGCAGTATTTT.

This clone has more than one count but fewer than ten. This rearrangement joins TRBV12-3 or TRBV12-4 to TRBJ2-3; tentatively, D is TRBD2 (6 bases). This CDR3 spans 13 amino acids. Trimming removed 4 bases at V and 5 bases at J, with 10 bases between. The CDR3 nucleotides read TGTGCCAGCAGTTACGGGGGTGGAGATACGCAGTATTTT. Translated: CASSYGGGDTQYF.

This chain uses TRBV4-1 with TRBJ1-4, with unresolved D. This CDR3 is 13 amino acids long. Trimming removed 6 bases from V and 7 bases from J, with 12 bases in between. Germline CDR1 reads MGHRA; CDR2 reads YSYEKL. CDR3 nucleotide sequence: TGCGCCAGCAGTTCAGTGGCGGCTGAAAAACTGTTTTTT. Its protein product is CASSSVAAEKLFF.

This clone was observed a single time. The chain couples TRBV6-5 to TRBJ1-5; no firm D call. Germline values: CDR1 MNHEY, CDR2 SVGAGI. V lost 8 bases and J 8 bases, leaving 16 bases between the germline ends. The CDR3 sequence is 13 residues long. The CDR3 loop reads CASAGSSFEPQHF. Here the CDR3 DNA reads TGTGCCAGCGCAGGATCCTCTTTTGAGCCCCAGCATTTT.

The chain is built from TRBV4-2 and TRBJ2-6; TRBD1 might be the D (5 bases). The CDR3 runs to 17 residues. V lost 0 bases, J lost 0 bases, and 9 bases lay in between. CDR1 and CDR2 from the germline V gene are LGHNA and YNFKEQ. This chain's CDR3 is CASSQEQVSSGANVLTF. The CDR3 bases are TGTGCCAGCAGCCAAGAACAGGTTAGCTCTGGGGCCAACGTCCTGACTTTC.